The 3 T cell receptor beta chains below come from one sample, sequenced in a study of blood T cells in healthy people across ages. Through a sample-barcoded 5' primer and a J-beta primer mix, a second PCR was run for about 7 to 12 cycles. Using its own MiXCR run on the 5' RACE reads, TCRdb lists one record per CDR3 protein. The sample comprises about 280,000 distinct CDR3 sequences, about 25% of which are singletons, and 29% rests with the top ten. The sequencing input was blood. Receptors originate from a woman in her 70s in good health.

The chain carries TRBV4-1 and TRBJ2-7, with TRBD2 matching over 10 bases. The DNA end lines up better with TRBJ2-1; the J call may be wrong. The CDR3 runs 16 residues. Germline V gives CDR1 MGHRA, CDR2 YSYEKL. The CDR3 here is CASSLRTSGYYNEQFF. The CDR3 coding sequence is TGCGCCAGCAGCCTCAGGACTAGCGGATACTACAATGAGCAGTTCTTC.

V gene TRBV5-1 combines with J gene TRBJ1-4; no clear D. The V and J ends lost 5 bases and 7 bases respectively, with 15 bases between them. CDR3 size: 14 residues. The germline V gene has CDR1 SGHRS and CDR2 YFSETQ. The CDR3 bases are TGCGCCAGCAGACGCGCCGAAGCACTTGAAAAACTGTTTTTT. Translated, it gives CASRRAEALEKLFF.

In this sample, this clonotype turned up once. V and J are TRBV20-1 and TRBJ1-1; a possible D gene is TRBD1 (5 bases). Germline loops: CDR1 DFQATT, CDR2 SNEGSKA (reference sequence). The CDR3 covers 12 residues. Trimming removed 2 bases at V and 8 bases at J, with 12 bases between. CDR3 in DNA: TGCAGTGCTAGACCCCCAGGGCCCGAAGCTTTCTTT. Translation: CSARPPGPEAFF.